Following are 26 T cell receptor beta chains from one sample sequenced in a study of cytotoxic CD8 clonotypes in ibrutinib-treated CLL. Assay: immunoSEQ multiplex PCR; the TCRdb copy retains only in-frame clones and omits some. The sample carries about 310,000 clones, roughly 79% recorded once. The sequenced sample was PBMCs, obtained before ibrutinib treatment. These receptors were obtained from a human donor with chronic lymphocytic leukemia.

The chain combines TRBV18 with TRBJ2-5; 10 positions match TRBD1. Germline CDR1 KGHSH, CDR2 LQKENI. V shed 0 bases and J 1 base; nucleotides not matched to a gene: 8. CDR3 size: 18 residues. CDR3 DNA sequence: TGTGCCAGCTCACCACCGAGAGGGGACAGGGGAATCCAAGAGACCCAGTACTTC. Translation gives CASSPPRGDRGIQETQYF.

CDR3 in amino acids: CATSRGRPGVYEQYF. DNA for the CDR3: TGTGCCACCAGCAGAGGGAGGCCGGGAGTCTACGAGCAGTACTTC. The V and J genes are TRBV15 and TRBJ2-7; D possibly corresponds to TRBD2 (6 bases). The V and J ends lost 1 base and 3 bases respectively, with 13 bases between them. The CDR3 contains 15 residues. Germline V gene lookup returns CDR1 LNHNV and CDR2 YYDKDF (reference sequence).

This chain uses TRBV5-4 with TRBJ1-2, with D possibly being TRBD1 (5 bases). The CDR3 consists of 14 residues. The ends were cut back, 4 bases at V and 6 bases at J, with 16 bases in the middle. Germline V gene data show CDR1 as SGHNT and CDR2 as YYREEE (reference sequence). CDR3 in DNA: TGTGCCAGCAGCCCGACAGTCGCTGAGGATGGCTACACCTTC. Encoded protein: CASSPTVAEDGYTF.

The rearrangement uses TRBV29-1 and TRBJ2-7; TRBD2 matches at 14 bases. The length of the CDR3 is 16 residues. V dropped 6 bases and J dropped 3; count of bases not matched to a gene: 10. From germline, CDR1 is SQVTM and CDR2 ANQGSEA. CDR3 loop: CSVGTGTSGSVYEQYF. The CDR3 DNA reads as TGCAGCGTAGGAACCGGGACTAGCGGGAGTGTCTACGAGCAGTACTTC.

The chain carries TRBV21-1 and TRBJ2-2; the table gives TRBD2 as D, unverified against the DNA. TRBV21-1 is designated a pseudogene. The CDR3 has 18 amino acids. The CDR3 reads CASSTIAGGDQGTGELFF. In DNA form, the CDR3 reads TGTGCCAGCAGCACTATAGCGGGAGGGGATCAGGGGACCGGGGAGCTGTTTTTT.

This clone has only a few counts. The genes are TRBV9 and TRBJ2-7; perhaps TRBD2 as D (5 bases). Trimming stripped 3 bases from V and 1 base from J, with 11 bases between. The CDR3 length is 14 residues. Germline V gene data show CDR1 as SGDLS and CDR2 as YYNGEE. The CDR3: CASSANGNSYEQYF. CDR3 nucleotide sequence: TGTGCCAGCAGCGCGAACGGGAATTCCTACGAGCAGTACTTC. Full variable domain (missing parts from reference TRBV9 and TRBJ2-7): DSGVTQTPKHLITATGQRVTLRCSPRSGDLSVYWYQQSLDQGLQFLIQYYNGEERAKGNILERFSAQQFPDLHSELNLSSLELGDSALYFCASSANGNSYEQYFGPGTRLTVT.

This clone was recorded a few times. The CDR3 bases are TGTGCCACGCCGGGACACCTCACGGACACTGAAGCTTTCTTT. It specifies CATPGHLTDTEAFF. J is TRBJ1-1 and V is TRBV30; tentative D call: TRBD1 (6 bases). Germline lookup yields CDR1 GTSNPN and CDR2 SVGIG (reference sequence). The V gene lost 8 bases and the J gene lost 3 bases, with 19 bases spanning the gap. The CDR3 runs 14 residues.

This clone was seen a handful of times. The chain links TRBV5-1 to TRBJ1-1; a weak D match, TRBD1 (5 bases). Trimming shortened V by 4 bases and J by 4 bases, and 14 bases separated the two germline ends. CDR1 is SGHRS and CDR2 is YFSETQ in the germline V gene. The CDR3 runs to 14 residues. The CDR3 DNA sequence: TGCGCCAGCAGCGGATCAGGGATAGGCACTGAAGCTTTCTTT. Protein: CASSGSGIGTEAFF.

The chain has TRBV7-6 and TRBJ2-7; the D call may be TRBD1 or TRBD2 (5 bases each). The V end lost 5 bases, the J end lost 0 bases, and 11 bases lay between the germline ends. CDR1 SGHVS and CDR2 FNYEAQ come from the germline V gene. The CDR3 totals 14 residues. The CDR3 sequence: CASSEGPTSYEQYF. Written as DNA, the CDR3 is TGTGCCAGCAGCGAGGGACCTACCTCCTACGAGCAGTACTTC.

This sequence joins TRBV7-7 and TRBJ2-1; D is possibly TRBD2 (6 bases). The CDR3 is 14 amino acids. Germline V gene data show CDR1 as SSHAT and CDR2 as FNYEAQ (reference sequence). V was clipped by 2 bases and J by 5 bases, with 10 bases between them. The CDR3 region has the DNA TGTGCCAGCAGCTTAAGTGCTAGCGACAATGAGCAGTTCTTC. Residues: CASSLSASDNEQFF.

The J gene is TRBJ2-5, the V gene TRBV19; D might be TRBD1 or TRBD2, each matching 5 bases. The V and J ends lost 3 bases and 5 bases respectively, with 13 bases between them. This CDR3 is 14 amino acids long. Germline V gene lookup returns CDR1 LNHDA and CDR2 SQIVND (reference sequence). In nucleotides, the CDR3 is TGTGCCAGTAGTATTTTGGACGGGACGGAGACCCAGTACTTC. This encodes CASSILDGTETQYF. The full variable domain, with the rest looked up from reference TRBV19 and TRBJ2-5, is DGGITQSPKYLFRKEGQNVTLSCEQNLNHDAMYWYRQDPGQGLRLIYYSQIVNDFQKGDIAEGYSVSREKKESFPLTVTSAQKNPTAFYLCASSILDGTETQYFGPGTRLLVL.

The chain has TRBV6-5 and TRBJ2-7; 8 positions agree with TRBD2. Per the germline V gene, CDR1 is MNHEY and CDR2 is SVGAGI. The junction had 2 bases not matched to a gene; V was cut back by 4 bases and J by 0 bases. This CDR3 spans 14 amino acids. The CDR3 DNA reads TGTGCCAGCAGTTTAGCGGGGAGCTCCTACGAGCAGTACTTC. Translating it yields CASSLAGSSYEQYF.

The V call is TRBV4-3, the J call TRBJ2-1, with a possible D match to TRBD2 (6 bases). The germline gives CDR1 LGHNA, CDR2 YSLEER. The CDR3 has 15 residues. V was cut by 1 base and J by 9 bases, with 16 bases left in between. Here the CDR3 reads CASSQGVTRGFEQFF. The CDR3 DNA is TGCGCCAGCAGCCAAGGTGTGACTAGGGGTTTTGAGCAGTTCTTC.

The CDR3 loop is CASSSGLAGGLGSYNEQFF. For the CDR3, the DNA is TGTGCCAGCAGTTCCGGACTAGCGGGAGGTTTGGGCTCCTACAATGAGCAGTTCTTC. The chain uses TRBV7-9 and TRBJ2-1; 14 positions match TRBD2. CDR1 SEHNR and CDR2 FQNEAQ come from the germline V gene (reference sequence). CDR3 length: 19 residues. The J segment lost 0 bases and the V segment lost 6 bases, leaving 10 bases of the junction unmatched.

CDR3 residues: CASSLGVSPNEQFF. CDR3 nucleotide sequence: TGTGCCAGCAGCTTAGGAGTAAGTCCCAATGAGCAGTTCTTC. V gene TRBV7-2 combines with J gene TRBJ2-1; D gene ambiguous. The CDR3 loop spans 14 amino acids. Trimming removed 1 base at V and 6 bases at J, with 10 bases between. The V gene's germline CDR1 is SGHTA and CDR2 FQGNSA.

The rearrangement links TRBV20-1 to TRBJ2-5, with unresolved D. CDR1 DFQATT and CDR2 SNEGSKA come from the germline V gene (reference sequence). The CDR3 sequence is 11 residues long. Trimming pared 6 bases from V and 5 bases from J, leaving 10 bases between. The CDR3 reads CSATGVETQYF. CDR3 coding DNA: TGCAGTGCCACTGGGGTGGAGACCCAGTACTTC.

On this clone itself: Its ends do not fully match the called genes, so a read error is possible. This rearrangement joins TRBV5-1 to TRBJ2-1; D could derive from TRBD1 or TRBD2 (5 bases each). The germline V gene has CDR1 SGHRS and CDR2 YFSETQ. The CDR3 is 12 amino acids. The CDR3, as DNA: TGCGCCAGCAGCTTGGACGGGACCCTCCCACTCTTC. Amino acid sequence: CASSLDGTLPLF.

This chain joins TRBV2 and TRBJ2-7, with D maybe TRBD1 (7 bases). The CDR3 consists of 16 residues. Germline lookup yields CDR1 SNHLY and CDR2 FYNNEI. The V gene lost 2 bases and the J gene lost 0 bases, with 14 bases spanning the gap. The CDR3 DNA is TGTGCCAGCAGTGAAACGGAGGGGGCAATCTCCTACGAGCAGTACTTC. Translation gives CASSETEGAISYEQYF.

The V call is TRBV7-6, the J call TRBJ2-7; D could derive from TRBD1 or TRBD2 (5 bases each). The germline gives CDR1 SGHVS, CDR2 FNYEAQ. V dropped 3 bases and J dropped 6 bases, with 15 bases sitting between them. This CDR3 has 14 amino acids. CDR3 coding DNA: TGTGCCAGCAGCTTTGGGACGGTCGAGGGCGAGCAGTACTTC. It specifies CASSFGTVEGEQYF.

This chain uses TRBV18 with TRBJ1-4; D gene unclear. Germline V gene lookup returns CDR1 KGHSH and CDR2 LQKENI. The V and J ends lost 3 bases and 5 bases respectively, with 10 bases between them. This CDR3 region has 14 residues. Written as DNA, the CDR3 is TGTGCCAGCTCACCGGGTCCGTCAAATGAAAAACTGTTTTTT. Protein sequence: CASSPGPSNEKLFF.

J is TRBJ2-5 and V is TRBV25-1, with D unresolved. The CDR3 is made up of 15 amino acids. Per germline, CDR1 MGHDK and CDR2 SYGVNS. V gave up 2 bases and J gave up 1 base, with 11 bases separating them. The CDR3 here is CASSESLTPQETQYF. The CDR3 DNA is TGTGCCAGCAGTGAAAGCCTTACCCCCCAAGAGACCCAGTACTTC.

V usage is TRBV4-3 and J usage is TRBJ1-4; 7 positions match TRBD1. The CDR3 is made up of 20 amino acids. V dropped 0 bases and J dropped 0; count of bases not matched to a gene: 13. The germline gives CDR1 LGHNA, CDR2 YSLEER. The CDR3 protein is CASSQDAGTARRSTNEKLFF. The CDR3 DNA reads TGCGCCAGCAGCCAAGATGCGGGGACAGCCCGACGTTCAACTAATGAAAAACTGTTTTTT.

The chain has TRBV4-3 and TRBJ1-5, with 9 bases aligning to TRBD1. V trimming: 4 bases; J trimming: 3 bases; junction bases outside the gene matches: 10. The CDR3 consists of 17 residues. Germline V gene lookup returns CDR1 LGHNA and CDR2 YSLEER. The CDR3 DNA follows: TGCGCCAGCAGCCGAGCCTATACAGGGGGCTACAATCAGCCCCAGCATTTT. Translated, it gives CASSRAYTGGYNQPQHF.

This sequence joins TRBV11-2 and TRBJ2-5; the D is unclear. Trimming pared 2 bases from V and 6 bases from J, leaving 10 bases between. Germline values: CDR1 SGHAT, CDR2 FQNNGV. The CDR3 covers 13 residues. This chain's CDR3 is CASSLSVIQTQYF. The CDR3 DNA follows: TGTGCCAGCAGCTTATCAGTCATACAGACCCAGTACTTC.

The chain couples TRBV6-5 to TRBJ2-7; no clear D. Per germline, CDR1 MNHEY and CDR2 SVGAGI. Trimming stripped 0 bases from V and 4 bases from J, with 16 bases between. The CDR3 spans 16 residues. The chain's CDR3 is CASSYSAPSELYEQYF. The DNA for the CDR3 is TGTGCCAGCAGTTACTCAGCGCCCTCAGAACTTTACGAGCAGTACTTC.

The table lists this clone with a few counts. V usage is TRBV28 and J usage is TRBJ1-1; perhaps TRBD1 as D (6 bases). Germline-derived CDR1 and CDR2 are MDHEN and SYDVKM. V was pared by 2 bases and J by 1 base, with 14 bases between. The CDR3 extends over 16 amino acids. CDR3: CASSLVAGVGNTEAFF. Here the CDR3 DNA reads TGTGCCAGCAGTTTAGTGGCAGGGGTTGGGAACACTGAAGCTTTCTTT.